A selection of T cell receptor beta chains follows, all from one sample in a study of graft-versus-host responses after intestinal transplantation. These receptors are not linked to any known antigen. Clones were read by immunoSEQ multiplex PCR, and TCRdb kept only the in-frame ones, dropping some. The table includes 85,000 to 130,000 clones, about 90% detected once. This material consisted of unstimulated CD4+ T cells sorted from spleen or lymph node cells, taken before intestinal transplant. Every receptor here comes from a human donor who received an intestinal transplant. Both conserved end residues are part of each CDR3. Fields, in order: V gene, clone size, J gene, D gene, CDR3 DNA, CDR3 protein. The D gene is left open where the match is weak. Rows give clone size only sometimes, using once, few, many, or a class for an expanded clone.

v_gene: TRBV11-2
abundance: NA
j_gene: TRBJ1-6
d_gene: NA
CDR3nt: TGTGCCAGCAGCGTCAACACCAGGGTTTCGGATTCACCCCTCCACTTT
CDR3aa: CASSVNTRVSDSPLHF

v_gene: TRBV2
abundance: NA
j_gene: TRBJ1-5
d_gene: NA
CDR3nt: TGTGCCAGCGGGGGGGATGGGGATCAGCCCCAGCATTTT
CDR3aa: CASGGDGDQPQHF

v_gene: TRBV6-1
abundance: NA
j_gene: TRBJ2-1
d_gene: TRBD2
CDR3nt: TGTGCCAGCAGTCTCCGGGAGGGCTACAATGAGCAGTTCTTC
CDR3aa: CASSLREGYNEQFF

v_gene: TRBV4-1
abundance: NA
j_gene: TRBJ2-3
d_gene: NA
CDR3nt: TGCGCCAGCAGCTTGTCACGGACCATTAGCACAGATACGCAGTATTTT
CDR3aa: CASSLSRTISTDTQYF

v_gene: TRBV11-1
abundance: NA
j_gene: TRBJ2-3
d_gene: NA
CDR3nt: TGTGCCAGCAGCGGGTCTAGGACAGATACGCAGTATTTT
CDR3aa: CASSGSRTDTQYF

v_gene: TRBV14
abundance: NA
j_gene: TRBJ1-6
d_gene: NA
CDR3nt: TGTGCCAGCAGCCAAGATCTGGGTTCCAGACCCCTCCACTTT
CDR3aa: CASSQDLGSRPLHF

v_gene: TRBV29-1
abundance: NA
j_gene: TRBJ1-2
d_gene: TRBD1
CDR3nt: TGCAGCGTTTTAAATGACAGGGGGCGCTTCGGCTACACCTTC
CDR3aa: CSVLNDRGRFGYTF

v_gene: TRBV5-1
abundance: NA
j_gene: TRBJ1-1
d_gene: TRBD1
CDR3nt: TGCGCCAGCAGCTTTCCGGGACAGGGAAATACTGAAGCTTTCTTT
CDR3aa: CASSFPGQGNTEAFF

v_gene: TRBV5-1
abundance: NA
j_gene: TRBJ2-7
d_gene: TRBD1
CDR3nt: TGCGCCAGCAGCTTCTCAGGACAGGGGCCCTACGAGCAGTACTTC
CDR3aa: CASSFSGQGPYEQYF

v_gene: TRBV10-3
abundance: NA
j_gene: TRBJ2-1
d_gene: NA
CDR3nt: TGTGCCATCAGGCCCGGGAGAGACGAGGGTGAGCAGTTCTTC
CDR3aa: CAIRPGRDEGEQFF

v_gene: TRBV5-1
abundance: NA
j_gene: TRBJ1-3
d_gene: TRBD1
CDR3nt: TGCGCCAGCAGCACGGGACAGGGCAACACCATATATTTT
CDR3aa: CASSTGQGNTIYF

v_gene: TRBV30
abundance: few
j_gene: TRBJ1-5
d_gene: TRBD1
CDR3nt: TGTGCCTGGAGTAAATCGGGGACAGACTTTATTCAGCCCCAGCATTTT
CDR3aa: CAWSKSGTDFIQPQHF

v_gene: TRBV5-4
abundance: NA
j_gene: TRBJ2-7
d_gene: TRBD2
CDR3nt: TGTGCCAGCAGCTCGGCTCTAGCGGGGGGCGAGCAGTACTTC
CDR3aa: CASSSALAGGEQYF

v_gene: TRBV10-3
abundance: few
j_gene: TRBJ1-2
d_gene: NA
CDR3nt: TGTGCCACCAGATCCGGACTTTTAGACTATGGCTACACCTTC
CDR3aa: CATRSGLLDYGYTF

v_gene: TRBV15
abundance: NA
j_gene: TRBJ2-7
d_gene: TRBD1
CDR3nt: TGTGCCACCAGCAGAGGGATTGGACAGGGGGCTTACGAGCAGTACTTC
CDR3aa: CATSRGIGQGAYEQYF

v_gene: TRBV5-4
abundance: NA
j_gene: TRBJ1-2
d_gene: NA
CDR3nt: TGTGCCAGCTCTCCAAACGCAGGCTATGGCTACACCTTC
CDR3aa: CASSPNAGYGYTF

v_gene: TRBV6-5
abundance: NA
j_gene: TRBJ2-4
d_gene: TRBD1
CDR3nt: TGTGCCAGCAGTTACTCCGGGACAGGCAAAAACATTCAGTACTTC
CDR3aa: CASSYSGTGKNIQYF

v_gene: TRBV6-6
abundance: few
j_gene: TRBJ1-4
d_gene: NA
CDR3nt: TGTGCCAGCAGTAACAACAGGGAAGAAGAAAAACTGTTTTTT
CDR3aa: CASSNNREEEKLFF

v_gene: TRBV5-4
abundance: NA
j_gene: TRBJ2-3
d_gene: TRBD2
CDR3nt: TGTGCCAGCAGCTTGGGCGGGAGCAGCACAGATACGCAGTATTTT
CDR3aa: CASSLGGSSTDTQYF

v_gene: TRBV30
abundance: NA
j_gene: TRBJ1-4
d_gene: NA
CDR3nt: TGTGCCTGGAGCGTCGATGAAAAACTGTTTTTT
CDR3aa: CAWSVDEKLFF

v_gene: TRBV5-6
abundance: NA
j_gene: TRBJ1-6
d_gene: NA
CDR3nt: TGTGCCAGCAGCTCCATAGGGGGGAGAAATTCACCCCTCCACTTT
CDR3aa: CASSSIGGRNSPLHF

v_gene: TRBV7-9
abundance: NA
j_gene: TRBJ2-7
d_gene: TRBD2
CDR3nt: TGTGCCAGCAGTACCGGACTAGCGGACCCCTACGAGCAGTACTTC
CDR3aa: CASSTGLADPYEQYF

v_gene: TRBV7-2
abundance: NA
j_gene: TRBJ2-3
d_gene: NA
CDR3nt: TGTGCCAGCAGCTTAGTTCACCCGGCAGATACGCAGTATTTT
CDR3aa: CASSLVHPADTQYF

v_gene: TRBV6-5
abundance: once
j_gene: TRBJ2-7
d_gene: NA
CDR3nt: TGTGCCAGCAGCCACCGGGAGGGGGCTTATTACGAGCAGTACTTC
CDR3aa: CASSHREGAYYEQYF

v_gene: TRBV2
abundance: few
j_gene: TRBJ1-6
d_gene: NA
CDR3nt: TGTGCCAGCAGTGAATACAGGGATAATTCACCCCTCCACTTT
CDR3aa: CASSEYRDNSPLHF

v_gene: TRBV29-1
abundance: NA
j_gene: TRBJ2-1
d_gene: NA
CDR3nt: TGCAGCGTGATACAACAAACCGGTCCGCCCTACAATGAGCAGTTCTTC
CDR3aa: CSVIQQTGPPYNEQFF

v_gene: TRBV27
abundance: NA
j_gene: TRBJ1-1
d_gene: NA
CDR3nt: TGTGCCAGCAGTTTTAGGGCCCTAATGAACACTGAAGCTTTCTTT
CDR3aa: CASSFRALMNTEAFF

v_gene: TRBV5-4
abundance: NA
j_gene: TRBJ2-7
d_gene: TRBD2
CDR3nt: TGTGCCAGCAGCTCAGGGACTAGCGGGCCCTACGAGCAGTACTTC
CDR3aa: CASSSGTSGPYEQYF

v_gene: TRBV2
abundance: NA
j_gene: TRBJ2-3
d_gene: TRBD2
CDR3nt: TGTGCCAGCAGAAGACTAGCGGGGAGGGGGGATACGCAGTATTTT
CDR3aa: CASRRLAGRGDTQYF

v_gene: TRBV18
abundance: NA
j_gene: TRBJ2-1
d_gene: NA
CDR3nt: TGTGCCAGCTCAGGCGGTAATGAGCAGTTCTTC
CDR3aa: CASSGGNEQFF

v_gene: TRBV6-6
abundance: NA
j_gene: TRBJ1-3
d_gene: NA
CDR3nt: TGTGCCAGCAGTTATGGGACGGGTGGAAACACCATATATTTT
CDR3aa: CASSYGTGGNTIYF

v_gene: TRBV12-5
abundance: NA
j_gene: TRBJ1-3
d_gene: NA
CDR3nt: TGTGCTAGTGGTTTGGTGGGTGACACCATATATTTT
CDR3aa: CASGLVGDTIYF